These 3 T cell receptor beta chains share one sample of origin, sequenced in a study of blood T cell repertoires in COVID-19. Using immunoSEQ multiplex PCR, the repertoire was profiled, and TCRdb retains in-frame clones only, with some absent. The repertoire has 160,000 or so clones, 70% to 90% of them found once; the top ten carry approximately 11%. The sample consisted of peripheral blood. The origin of the receptors is a human donor in a cohort sampled during active COVID-19.

DNA for the CDR3: TGTGCCAGCAGCACCCGTGGACAGGGGGTAGATGAAAAACTGTTTTTT. The encoded protein is CASSTRGQGVDEKLFF. The rearrangement joins TRBV13 to TRBJ1-4; 10 bases map to TRBD1. The CDR3 has 16 residues. V gave up 5 bases and J gave up 6 bases; unmatched junction bases: 9. The V gene's germline CDR1 is PRHDT and CDR2 FYEKMQ (reference sequence).

In DNA, the CDR3 is TGTGCCAGCAGCACGGGACTAGCGGGGGGGCTTGGGACAGATACGCAGTATTTT. Amino acid sequence: CASSTGLAGGLGTDTQYF. The chain employs TRBV7-9 and TRBJ2-3, with 16 bases fitting TRBD2. This CDR3 comprises 18 residues. V dropped 5 bases and J dropped 3; count of bases not matched to a gene: 8. Germline loops: CDR1 SEHNR, CDR2 FQNEAQ (reference sequence).

This clone was counted a few times. The chain joins TRBV2 to TRBJ1-2; 8 bases match TRBD1. Germline CDR1 is SNHLY and CDR2 is FYNNEI. The CDR3 has 17 residues. The J segment lost 0 bases and the V segment lost 7 bases, leaving 13 bases of the junction unmatched. This CDR3 reads CASTLTGVLTTNYGYTF. DNA of the CDR3: TGTGCCAGCACCCTGACAGGGGTGCTTACTACTAACTATGGCTACACCTTC.